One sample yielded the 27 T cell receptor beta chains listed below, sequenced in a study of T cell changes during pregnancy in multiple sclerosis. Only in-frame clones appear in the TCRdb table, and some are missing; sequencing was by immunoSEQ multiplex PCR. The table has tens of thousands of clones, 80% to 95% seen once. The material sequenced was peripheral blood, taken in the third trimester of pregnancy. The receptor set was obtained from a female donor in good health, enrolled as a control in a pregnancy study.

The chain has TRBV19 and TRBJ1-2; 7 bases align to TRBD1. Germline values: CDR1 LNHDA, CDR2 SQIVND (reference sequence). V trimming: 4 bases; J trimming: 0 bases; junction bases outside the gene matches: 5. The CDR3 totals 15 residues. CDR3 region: CASSTGGIANYGYTF. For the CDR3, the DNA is TGTGCCAGTAGTACAGGGGGGATAGCTAACTATGGCTACACCTTC.

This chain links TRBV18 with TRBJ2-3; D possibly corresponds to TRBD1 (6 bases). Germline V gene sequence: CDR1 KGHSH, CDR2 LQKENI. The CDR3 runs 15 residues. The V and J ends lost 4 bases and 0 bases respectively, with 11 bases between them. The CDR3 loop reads CASSLVQGSTDTQYF. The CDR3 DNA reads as TGTGCCAGCTCACTAGTACAGGGTAGCACAGATACGCAGTATTTT.

The DNA for the CDR3 is TGTGCCAGCAGCCTATACAATGAGCAGTTCTTC. This encodes CASSLYNEQFF. V usage is TRBV14 and J usage is TRBJ2-1; unclear D gene. The CDR3 extends over 11 amino acids. Trimming took 4 bases from V and 4 from J, leaving 2 bases between them. Germline CDR1 reads SGHDN; CDR2 reads FVKESK.

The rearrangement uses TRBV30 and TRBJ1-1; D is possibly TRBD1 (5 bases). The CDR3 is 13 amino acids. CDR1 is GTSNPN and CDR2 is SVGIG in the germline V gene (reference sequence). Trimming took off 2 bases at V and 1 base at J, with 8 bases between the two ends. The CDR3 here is CAWSITGNTEAFF. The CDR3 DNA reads TGTGCCTGGAGTATAACAGGGAACACTGAAGCTTTCTTT.

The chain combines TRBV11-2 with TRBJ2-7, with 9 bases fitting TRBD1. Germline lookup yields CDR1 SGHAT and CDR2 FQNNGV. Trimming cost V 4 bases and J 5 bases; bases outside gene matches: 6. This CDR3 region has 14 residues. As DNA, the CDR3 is TGTGCCAGCAGCTCCGGGACAGGGAGGGACGAGCAGTACTTC. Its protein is CASSSGTGRDEQYF.

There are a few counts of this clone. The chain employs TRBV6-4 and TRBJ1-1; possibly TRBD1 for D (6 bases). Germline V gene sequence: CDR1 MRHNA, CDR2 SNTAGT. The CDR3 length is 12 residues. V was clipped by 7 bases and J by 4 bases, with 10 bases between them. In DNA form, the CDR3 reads TGTGCCAGCAACGGGGGGCCCACTGAAGCTTTCTTT. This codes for CASNGGPTEAFF.

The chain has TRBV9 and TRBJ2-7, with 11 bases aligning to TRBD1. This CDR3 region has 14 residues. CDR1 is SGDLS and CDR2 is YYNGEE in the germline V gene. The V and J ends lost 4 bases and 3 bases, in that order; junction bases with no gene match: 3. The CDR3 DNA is TGTGCCAGCAGCTTCGGGACAGGGGGCTACGAGCAGTACTTC. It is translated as CASSFGTGGYEQYF.

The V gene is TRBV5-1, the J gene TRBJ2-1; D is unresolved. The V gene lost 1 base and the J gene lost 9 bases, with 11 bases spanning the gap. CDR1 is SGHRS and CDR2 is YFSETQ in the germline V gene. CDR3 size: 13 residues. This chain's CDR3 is CASSLRERLEQFF. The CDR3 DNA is TGCGCCAGCAGCTTGCGTGAGCGTCTTGAGCAGTTCTTC.

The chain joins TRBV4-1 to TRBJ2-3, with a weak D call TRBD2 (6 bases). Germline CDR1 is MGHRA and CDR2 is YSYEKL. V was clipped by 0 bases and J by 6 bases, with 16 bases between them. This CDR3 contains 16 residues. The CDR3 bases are TGCGCCAGCAGCCAAGAAGCGGGCAGATGGGGGGATACGCAGTATTTT. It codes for CASSQEAGRWGDTQYF.

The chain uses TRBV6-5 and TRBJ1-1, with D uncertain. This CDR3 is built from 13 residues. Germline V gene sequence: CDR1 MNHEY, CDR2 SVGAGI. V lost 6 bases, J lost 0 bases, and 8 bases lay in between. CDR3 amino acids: CASRSNLNTEAFF. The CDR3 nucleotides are TGTGCCAGCAGATCTAACCTGAACACTGAAGCTTTCTTT.

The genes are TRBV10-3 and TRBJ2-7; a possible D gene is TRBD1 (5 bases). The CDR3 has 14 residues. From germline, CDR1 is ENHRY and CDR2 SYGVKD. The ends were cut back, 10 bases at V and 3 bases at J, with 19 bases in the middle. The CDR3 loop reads CATARVPLDYEQYF. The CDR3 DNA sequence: TGTGCCACCGCCAGGGTCCCGTTGGACTACGAGCAGTACTTC.

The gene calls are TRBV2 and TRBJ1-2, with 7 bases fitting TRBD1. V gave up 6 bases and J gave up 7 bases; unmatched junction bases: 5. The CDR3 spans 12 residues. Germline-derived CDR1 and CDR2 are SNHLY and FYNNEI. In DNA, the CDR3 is TGTGCCAGCAGGACAGACAGGGTTGGCTACACCTTC. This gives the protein CASRTDRVGYTF.

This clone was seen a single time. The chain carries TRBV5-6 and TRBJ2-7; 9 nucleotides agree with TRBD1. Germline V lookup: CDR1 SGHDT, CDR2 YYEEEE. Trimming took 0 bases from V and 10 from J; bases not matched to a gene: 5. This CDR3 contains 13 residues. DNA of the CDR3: TGTGCCAGCAGCTTGGAAACAGGGGGCAGACAGTACTTC. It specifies CASSLETGGRQYF.

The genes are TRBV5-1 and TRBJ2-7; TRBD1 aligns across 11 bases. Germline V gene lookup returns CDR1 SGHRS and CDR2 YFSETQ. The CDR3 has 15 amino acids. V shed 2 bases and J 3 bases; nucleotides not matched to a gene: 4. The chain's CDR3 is CASSLTGTGGYEQYF. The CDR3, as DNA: TGCGCCAGCAGCTTAACCGGGACAGGGGGCTACGAGCAGTACTTC.

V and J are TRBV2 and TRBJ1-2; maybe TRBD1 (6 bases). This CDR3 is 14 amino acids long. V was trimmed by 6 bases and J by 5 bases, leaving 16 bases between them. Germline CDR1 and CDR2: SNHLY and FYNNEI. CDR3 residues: CASSTQGSAYGYTF. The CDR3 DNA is TGTGCCAGCAGCACACAGGGAAGCGCGTATGGCTACACCTTC.

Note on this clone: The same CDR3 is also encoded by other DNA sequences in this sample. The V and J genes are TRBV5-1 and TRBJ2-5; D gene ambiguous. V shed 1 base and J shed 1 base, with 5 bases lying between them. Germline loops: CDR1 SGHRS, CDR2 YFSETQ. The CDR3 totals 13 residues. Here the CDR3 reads CASSLSSQETQYF. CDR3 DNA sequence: TGCGCCAGCAGCTTGAGTAGCCAAGAGACCCAGTACTTC.

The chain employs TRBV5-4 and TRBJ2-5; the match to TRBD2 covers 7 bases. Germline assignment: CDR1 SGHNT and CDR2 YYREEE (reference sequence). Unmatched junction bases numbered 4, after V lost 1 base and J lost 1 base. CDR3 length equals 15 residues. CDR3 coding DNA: TGTGCCAGCAGCTTGAGCGGGGCGAGCCAAGAGACCCAGTACTTC. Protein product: CASSLSGASQETQYF.

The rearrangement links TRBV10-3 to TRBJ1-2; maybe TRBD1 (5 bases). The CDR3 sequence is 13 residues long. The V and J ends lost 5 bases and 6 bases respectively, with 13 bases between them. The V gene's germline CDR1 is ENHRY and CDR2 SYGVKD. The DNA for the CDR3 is TGTGCCATCAGTCGGGCAGGGAATGATGGCTACACCTTC. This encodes CAISRAGNDGYTF.

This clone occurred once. The CDR3 bases are TGTGCCAGCAGTTCTAGCGGGCGAGAGAAAGAGCAGTACTTC. It encodes CASSSSGREKEQYF. The chain links TRBV6-6 to TRBJ2-7, with TRBD2 matching over 8 bases. CDR1 is MNHNY and CDR2 is SVGAGI in the germline V gene (reference sequence). The CDR3 loop spans 14 amino acids. The junction had 9 bases not matched to a gene; V was cut back by 4 bases and J by 7 bases.

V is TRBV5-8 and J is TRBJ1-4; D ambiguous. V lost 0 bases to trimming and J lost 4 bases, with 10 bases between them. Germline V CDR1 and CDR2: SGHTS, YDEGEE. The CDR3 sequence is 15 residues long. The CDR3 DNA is TGTGCCAGCAGCTTGGGGGTTCGGGGTAATGAAAAACTGTTTTTT. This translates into CASSLGVRGNEKLFF.

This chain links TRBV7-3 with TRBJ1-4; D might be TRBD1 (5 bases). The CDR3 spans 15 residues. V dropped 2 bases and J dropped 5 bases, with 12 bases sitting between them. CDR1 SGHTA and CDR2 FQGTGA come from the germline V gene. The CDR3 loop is CASSLGPGSNEKLFF. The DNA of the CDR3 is TGTGCCAGCAGCTTAGGGCCAGGGTCGAATGAAAAACTGTTTTTT. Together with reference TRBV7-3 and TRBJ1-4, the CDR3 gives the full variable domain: GAGVSQTPSNKVTEKGKYVELRCDPISGHTALYWYRQSLGQGPEFLIYFQGTGAADDSGLPNDRFFAVRPEGSVSTLKIQRTERGDSAVYLCASSLGPGSNEKLFFGSGTQLSVL.

For the CDR3, the DNA is TGTGCCAGCAGTCCGAGCGGCACAGATACGCAGTATTTT. It yields the protein CASSPSGTDTQYF. The chain joins TRBV6-4 to TRBJ2-3, with D hard to call. The CDR3 contains 13 residues. The ends were cut back, 5 bases at V and 1 base at J, with 7 bases in the middle. Germline V gene sequence: CDR1 MRHNA, CDR2 SNTAGT.

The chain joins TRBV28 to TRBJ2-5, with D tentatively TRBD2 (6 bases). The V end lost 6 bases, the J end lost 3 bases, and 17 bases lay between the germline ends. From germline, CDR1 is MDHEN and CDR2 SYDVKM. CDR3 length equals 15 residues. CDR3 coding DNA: TGTGCCAGCAGCGGACCGGGAGCCATGAAAGAGACCCAGTACTTC. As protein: CASSGPGAMKETQYF.

CDR3 loop: CASSVKGRGEKLFF. CDR3 bases: TGTGCCAGCAGCGTAAAGGGGCGTGGGGAAAAACTGTTTTTT. The gene calls are TRBV9 and TRBJ1-4, with a possible D match to TRBD1 (5 bases). Germline values: CDR1 SGDLS, CDR2 YYNGEE. V was shortened by 1 base and J by 8 bases, with 12 bases between the two germline ends. CDR3 length: 14 amino acids.

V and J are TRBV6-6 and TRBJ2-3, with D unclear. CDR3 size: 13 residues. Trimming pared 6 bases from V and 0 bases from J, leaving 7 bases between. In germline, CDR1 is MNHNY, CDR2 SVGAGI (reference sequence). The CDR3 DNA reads TGTGCCAGCAGCTCCCCTAGCACAGATACGCAGTATTTT. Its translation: CASSSPSTDTQYF.

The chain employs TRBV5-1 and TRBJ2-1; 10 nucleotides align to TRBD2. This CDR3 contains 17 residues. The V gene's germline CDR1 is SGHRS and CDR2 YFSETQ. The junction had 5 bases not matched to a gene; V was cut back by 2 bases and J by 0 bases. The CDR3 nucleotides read TGCGCCAGCAGCTTTCTAGCGGGGGTGAGCTCCTACAATGAGCAGTTCTTC. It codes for CASSFLAGVSSYNEQFF.

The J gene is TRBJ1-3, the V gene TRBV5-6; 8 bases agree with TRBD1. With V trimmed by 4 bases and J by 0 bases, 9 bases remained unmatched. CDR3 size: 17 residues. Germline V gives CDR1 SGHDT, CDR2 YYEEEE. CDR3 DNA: TGTGCCAGCAGCGTTACAGGGGGATCGAGCTCTGGAAACACCATATATTTT. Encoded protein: CASSVTGGSSSGNTIYF.